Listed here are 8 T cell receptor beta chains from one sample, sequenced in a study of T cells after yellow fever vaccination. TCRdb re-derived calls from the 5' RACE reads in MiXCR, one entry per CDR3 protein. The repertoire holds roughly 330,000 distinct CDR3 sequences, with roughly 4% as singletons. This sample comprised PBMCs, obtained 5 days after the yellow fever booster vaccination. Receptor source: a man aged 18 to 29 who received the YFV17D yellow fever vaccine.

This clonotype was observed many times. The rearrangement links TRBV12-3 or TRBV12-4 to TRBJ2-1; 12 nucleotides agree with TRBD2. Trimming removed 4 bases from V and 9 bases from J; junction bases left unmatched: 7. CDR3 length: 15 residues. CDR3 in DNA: TGTGCCAGCAGTTACTCTAGCGGGGGGGCCTCTGAGCAGTTCTTC. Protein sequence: CASSYSSGGASEQFF.

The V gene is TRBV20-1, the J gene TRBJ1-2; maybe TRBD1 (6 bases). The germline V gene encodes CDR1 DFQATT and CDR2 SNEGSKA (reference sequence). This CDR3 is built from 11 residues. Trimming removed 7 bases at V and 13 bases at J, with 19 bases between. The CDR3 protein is CSVPIRGVGTF. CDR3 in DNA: TGCAGTGTCCCCATAAGGGGGGTGGGCACCTTC.

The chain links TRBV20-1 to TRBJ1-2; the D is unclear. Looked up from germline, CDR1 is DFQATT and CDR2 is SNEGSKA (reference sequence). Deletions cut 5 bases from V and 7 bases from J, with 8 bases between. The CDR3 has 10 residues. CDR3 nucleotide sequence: TGCAGTGCTCACCGTTCTGGCTACACCTTC. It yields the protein CSAHRSGYTF.

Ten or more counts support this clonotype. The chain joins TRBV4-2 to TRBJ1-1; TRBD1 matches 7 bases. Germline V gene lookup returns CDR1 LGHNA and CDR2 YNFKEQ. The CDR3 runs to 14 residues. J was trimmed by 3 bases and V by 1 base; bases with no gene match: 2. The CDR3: CASSQGTGYTEAFF. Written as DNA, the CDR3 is TGTGCCAGCAGCCAAGGGACAGGCTACACTGAAGCTTTCTTT.

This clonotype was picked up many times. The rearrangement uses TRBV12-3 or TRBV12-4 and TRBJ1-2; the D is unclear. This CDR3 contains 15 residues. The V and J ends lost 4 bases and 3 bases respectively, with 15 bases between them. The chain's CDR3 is CASSSAPRADYGYTF. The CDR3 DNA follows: TGTGCCAGCAGTTCAGCCCCCCGGGCGGACTATGGCTACACCTTC.

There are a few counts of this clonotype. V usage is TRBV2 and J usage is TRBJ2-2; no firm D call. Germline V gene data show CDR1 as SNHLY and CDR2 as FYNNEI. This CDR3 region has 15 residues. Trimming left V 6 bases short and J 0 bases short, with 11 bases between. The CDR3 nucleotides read TGTGCCAGCAGCAAGGTGTTAGCGAACACCGGGGAGCTGTTTTTT. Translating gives CASSKVLANTGELFF.

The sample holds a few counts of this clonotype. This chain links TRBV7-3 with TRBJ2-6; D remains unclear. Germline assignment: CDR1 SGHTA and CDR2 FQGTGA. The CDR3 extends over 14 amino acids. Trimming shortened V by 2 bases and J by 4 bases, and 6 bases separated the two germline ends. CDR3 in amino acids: CASSLLVGANVLTF. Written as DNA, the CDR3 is TGTGCCAGCAGCTTACTTGTGGGGGCCAACGTCCTGACTTTC.

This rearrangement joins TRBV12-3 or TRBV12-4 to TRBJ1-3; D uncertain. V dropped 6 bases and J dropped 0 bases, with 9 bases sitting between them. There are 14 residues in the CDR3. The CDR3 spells CASSNRYSGNTIYF. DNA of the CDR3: TGTGCCAGCAGCAACAGATACTCTGGAAACACCATATATTTT.